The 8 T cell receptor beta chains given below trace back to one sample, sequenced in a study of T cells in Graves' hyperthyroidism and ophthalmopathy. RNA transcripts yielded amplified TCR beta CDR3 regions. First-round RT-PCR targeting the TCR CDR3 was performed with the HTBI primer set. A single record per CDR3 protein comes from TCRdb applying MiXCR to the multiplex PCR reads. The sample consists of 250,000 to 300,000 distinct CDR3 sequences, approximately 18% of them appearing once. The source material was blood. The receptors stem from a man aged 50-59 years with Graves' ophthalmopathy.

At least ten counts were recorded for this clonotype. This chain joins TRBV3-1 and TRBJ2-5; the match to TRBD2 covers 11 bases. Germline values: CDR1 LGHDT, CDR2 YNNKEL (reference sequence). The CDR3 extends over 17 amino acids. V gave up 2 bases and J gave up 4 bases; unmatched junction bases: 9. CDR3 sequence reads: CASSQTGRGLAGETQYF. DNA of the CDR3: TGTGCCAGCAGCCAAACCGGTCGAGGACTAGCGGGAGAGACCCAGTACTTC.

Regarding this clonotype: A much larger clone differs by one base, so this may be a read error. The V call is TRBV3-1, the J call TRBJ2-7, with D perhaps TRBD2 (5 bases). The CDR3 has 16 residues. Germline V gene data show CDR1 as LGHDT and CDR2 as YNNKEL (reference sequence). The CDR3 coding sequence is TGTGCCAGCAGCCAAGGGTCGGGGATCCAATCCTACGAGCGGTACTTC. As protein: CASSQGSGIQSYERYF.

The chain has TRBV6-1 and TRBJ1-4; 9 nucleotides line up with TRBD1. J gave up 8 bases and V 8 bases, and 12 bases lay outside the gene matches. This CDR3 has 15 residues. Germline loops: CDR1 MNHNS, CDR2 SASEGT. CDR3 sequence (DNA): TGTGCCAGCCGAAAGGCCTCCGGACAGGGGGAAAAACTGTTTTTT. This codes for CASRKASGQGEKLFF.

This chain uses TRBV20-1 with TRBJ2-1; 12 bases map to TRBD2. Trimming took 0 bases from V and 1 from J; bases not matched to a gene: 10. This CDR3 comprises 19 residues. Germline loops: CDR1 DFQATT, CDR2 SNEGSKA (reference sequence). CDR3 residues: CSARDFGAGLAGSYNEQFF. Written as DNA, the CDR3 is TGCAGTGCTAGAGATTTTGGGGCCGGACTAGCGGGATCCTACAATGAGCAGTTCTTC.

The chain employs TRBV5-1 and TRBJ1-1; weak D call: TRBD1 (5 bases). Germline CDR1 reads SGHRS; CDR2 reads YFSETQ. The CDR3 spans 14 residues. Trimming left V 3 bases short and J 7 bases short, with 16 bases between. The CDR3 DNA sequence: TGCGCCAGCAGCTCATTCCCACAGAGGGGTGAAGCTTTCTTT. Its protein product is CASSSFPQRGEAFF. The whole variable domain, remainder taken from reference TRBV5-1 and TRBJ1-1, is KAGVTQTPRYLIKTRGQQVTLSCSPISGHRSVSWYQQTPGQGLQFLFEYFSETQRNKGNFPGRFSGRQFSNSRSEMNVSTLELGDSALYLCASSSFPQRGEAFFGQGTRLTVV.

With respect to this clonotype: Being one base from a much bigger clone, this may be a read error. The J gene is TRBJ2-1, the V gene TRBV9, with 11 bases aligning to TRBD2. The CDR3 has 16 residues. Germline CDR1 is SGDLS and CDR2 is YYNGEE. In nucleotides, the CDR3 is TGTGCCAGCAGCGCCTTTAGCGGGAGGGGCTACAATGAGCAGCTCTTC. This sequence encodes CASSAFSGRGYNEQLF.

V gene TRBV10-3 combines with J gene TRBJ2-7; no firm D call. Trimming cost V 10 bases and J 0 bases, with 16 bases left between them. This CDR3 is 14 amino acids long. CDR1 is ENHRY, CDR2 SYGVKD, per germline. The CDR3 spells CATSPGSYSYEQYF. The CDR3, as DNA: TGTGCCACCAGCCCCGGCTCTTACTCCTACGAGCAGTACTTC.

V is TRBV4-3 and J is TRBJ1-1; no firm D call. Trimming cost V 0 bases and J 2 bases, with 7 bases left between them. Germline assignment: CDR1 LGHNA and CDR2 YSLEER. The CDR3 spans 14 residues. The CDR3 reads CASSQDRHNTEAFF. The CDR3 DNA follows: TGCGCCAGCAGCCAAGATAGGCACAACACTGAAGCTTTCTTT.